This T cell receptor (beta chain) emerged from a study of cytomegalovirus exposure and HLA in healthy donors. Study details: HLA-typed donors contributed some 85 million unique TCRs, which were held in an early data release.

As to this clone: Its antigen remains unidentified.

Both 60 Vbeta primers and 13 Jbeta primers went into the PCR. Produced via immunoSEQ multiplex PCR; TCRdb's table is partial and in-frame only. The sample lists some 130,000 clones, about three quarters occurring once. Overall study results and limits: Later on, an analysis tied 15,000 to 20,000 TCR beta sequences to HLA alleles at 0.05 false discovery rate. In an earlier analysis, most TCR beta V segments were productive about 87% or about 30% of the time.

Everyone who donated was a healthy bone marrow donor. Germline V lookup: CDR1 LNHDA, CDR2 SQIVND (reference sequence). The CDR3 sequence is 12 residues long. Trimming took 10 bases from V and 0 from J, leaving 10 bases between them. The clonotype was recovered from a human donor in good health. The source material was PBMCs. This sequence joins TRBV19 and TRBJ2-7; D possibly corresponds to TRBD1 (6 bases). As DNA, the CDR3 is TGTGCCACACAGGGAGACTCCTACGAGCAGTACTTC. This codes for CATQGDSYEQYF.